These 8 T cell receptor beta chains were all obtained from the same sample, sequenced in a study of CD8+ T cells in alopecia areata. Following RNA extraction, reverse transcription yielded cDNA that acted as the sequencing template. Using immunoSEQ multiplex PCR, the repertoire was profiled, and TCRdb retains in-frame clones only, with some absent. The sample has tens of thousands of clones; 55% to 75% are singletons. The input for sequencing was CD8+ T cells sorted from blood, taken at week 0. The receptors come from a human donor with alopecia areata.

CDR3 sequence (DNA): TGTGCCAGCAGCTTGGGGAGTACAGGGGGCAATGAGCAGTTCTTC. It is translated as CASSLGSTGGNEQFF. The chain has TRBV11-2 and TRBJ2-1; 8 nucleotides match TRBD1. The length of the CDR3 is 15 residues. Germline V gene lookup returns CDR1 SGHAT and CDR2 FQNNGV. With 3 bases clipped from V and 6 bases from J, the junction kept 7 bases outside the gene matches. The full variable domain, with the rest looked up from reference TRBV11-2 and TRBJ2-1, is EAGVAQSPRYKIIEKRQSVAFWCNPISGHATLYWYQQILGQGPKLLIQFQNNGVVDDSQLPKDRFSAERLKGVDSTLKIQPAKLEDSAVYLCASSLGSTGGNEQFFGPGTRLTVL.

CDR3 protein: CASSPLFPVQASYEQYF. For the CDR3, the DNA is TGTGCCAGCAGCCCACTATTCCCTGTACAGGCCTCCTACGAGCAGTACTTC. The chain uses TRBV5-5 and TRBJ2-7; D might be TRBD1 (5 bases). In germline, CDR1 is SGHKS, CDR2 YYEKEE (reference sequence). The V end lost 4 bases, the J end lost 0 bases, and 20 bases lay between the germline ends. The CDR3 consists of 17 residues.

V usage is TRBV5-6 and J usage is TRBJ2-7, with D maybe TRBD2 (6 bases). The length of the CDR3 is 13 residues. The V gene's germline CDR1 is SGHDT and CDR2 YYEEEE. V dropped 1 base and J dropped 2 bases, with 7 bases sitting between them. The CDR3 nucleotides are TGTGCCAGCAGCTTGCCGGGGGCCTACGAGCAGTACTTC. It specifies CASSLPGAYEQYF.

CDR3 residues: CASSLRDRADNEQFF. DNA for the CDR3: TGTGCCAGCAGTTTGAGGGACAGGGCCGACAATGAGCAGTTCTTC. This chain connects TRBV28 to TRBJ2-1; 9 bases agree with TRBD1. Germline V gene sequence: CDR1 MDHEN, CDR2 SYDVKM. This CDR3 comprises 15 residues. V gave up 3 bases and J gave up 5 bases; unmatched junction bases: 5.

The chain joins TRBV25-1 to TRBJ2-5, with D unresolved. Trimming took off 4 bases at V and 5 bases at J, with 5 bases between the two ends. Germline CDR1 reads MGHDK; CDR2 reads SYGVNS. CDR3 length: 11 amino acids. Here the CDR3 reads CASSGLETQYF. In DNA form, the CDR3 reads TGTGCCAGCAGTGGATTGGAGACCCAGTACTTC.

This clone has only one observation. The chain uses TRBV27 and TRBJ2-4; perhaps D is TRBD1 or TRBD2 (5 bases each). V dropped 2 bases and J dropped 6 bases, with 11 bases sitting between them. This CDR3 has 14 amino acids. Germline CDR1 MNHEY, CDR2 SMNVEV (reference sequence). CDR3 residues: CASSLGGSGNIQYF. The DNA for the CDR3 is TGTGCCAGCAGTTTAGGGGGTTCGGGAAACATTCAGTACTTC.

The chain joins TRBV2 to TRBJ2-7; TRBD2 matches 8 bases. The CDR3 has 15 residues. V lost 0 bases and J lost 3; bases outside the gene matches: 4. Germline lookup yields CDR1 SNHLY and CDR2 FYNNEI. CDR3 protein: CASSEALAGIYEQYF. The DNA of the CDR3 is TGTGCCAGCAGTGAAGCGCTAGCGGGCATCTACGAGCAGTACTTC.

This clone was counted only a few times. This sequence joins TRBV27 and TRBJ2-3; D is possibly TRBD1 or TRBD2 (7 bases each). V gave up 8 bases and J gave up 5 bases, with 17 bases separating them. Germline V lookup: CDR1 MNHEY, CDR2 SMNVEV (reference sequence). The length of the CDR3 is 14 residues. The CDR3 here is CASGATGREDTQYF. CDR3 DNA sequence: TGTGCCAGCGGAGCGACAGGGAGGGAAGATACGCAGTATTTT.